This passage covers 21 T cell receptor beta chains from one sample sequenced in a study of control samples from healthy donors and cancer patients. The method was immunoSEQ multiplex PCR; TCRdb's version includes in-frame clones alone and lacks a portion of them. The profile shows around 120,000 clones, 85% to 95% of them singletons. The sequenced sample consisted of blood. The receptors here all came from a man aged 25 to 40 in good health.

The chain uses TRBV19 and TRBJ1-2, with D possibly being TRBD1 (5 bases). This CDR3 region has 15 residues. The V gene's germline CDR1 is LNHDA and CDR2 SQIVND (reference sequence). The V and J ends lost 3 bases and 4 bases respectively, with 15 bases between them. The CDR3 is CASSMPGAVSYGYTF. The CDR3 DNA follows: TGTGCCAGTAGTATGCCCGGGGCAGTGAGCTATGGCTACACCTTC.

The rearrangement uses TRBV7-3 and TRBJ1-6; no clear D gene. Germline lookup yields CDR1 SGHTA and CDR2 FQGTGA. CDR3 length: 14 amino acids. Trimming took 3 bases from V and 5 from J, leaving 8 bases between them. CDR3 in DNA: TGTGCCAGCAGCTTGAACAGTCATAATTCACCCCTCCACTTT. It specifies CASSLNSHNSPLHF. Complete variable domain (other parts from reference TRBV7-3 and TRBJ1-6): GAGVSQTPSNKVTEKGKYVELRCDPISGHTALYWYRQSLGQGPEFLIYFQGTGAADDSGLPNDRFFAVRPEGSVSTLKIQRTERGDSAVYLCASSLNSHNSPLHFGNGTRLTVT.

This sequence joins TRBV7-9 and TRBJ1-2, with 11 bases fitting TRBD1. V shed 3 bases and J 5 bases; nucleotides not matched to a gene: 5. The CDR3 totals 15 residues. Germline V CDR1 and CDR2: SEHNR, FQNEAQ (reference sequence). The CDR3 protein is CASSFVGTGGYGYTF. CDR3 nucleotides: TGTGCCAGCAGCTTCGTCGGGACAGGGGGGTATGGCTACACCTTC.

The chain combines TRBV25-1 with TRBJ2-1; D call uncertain. The CDR3 has 12 amino acids. The germline CDR1 and CDR2 sequences are MGHDK and SYGVNS. The V end lost 7 bases, the J end lost 9 bases, and 13 bases lay between the germline ends. The CDR3 DNA follows: TGTGCCAGCATTAATATCCGGTTTGAGCAGTTCTTC. Residues: CASINIRFEQFF.

CDR3 sequence: CASSSTGNNSPLHF. The CDR3 nucleotides are TGTGCCAGTAGCTCGACAGGGAATAATTCACCCCTCCACTTT. The genes are TRBV19 and TRBJ1-6; 7 positions match TRBD1. V lost 6 bases to trimming and J lost 5 bases; unmatched junction nucleotides: 4. The CDR3 is 14 residues long. CDR1 is LNHDA and CDR2 is SQIVND in the germline V gene (reference sequence).

J is TRBJ1-2 and V is TRBV3-1 (or the pseudogene TRBV3-2); D remains ambiguous. V lost 4 bases and J 4 bases, leaving 10 bases between the germline ends. This CDR3 contains 13 residues. Per the germline V gene, CDR1 is LGHDT and CDR2 is YNNKEL (reference sequence). CDR3 coding DNA: TGTGCCAGCAGCCGGGCAGGATTCTATGGCTACACCTTC. Amino acids: CASSRAGFYGYTF.

V usage is TRBV10-3 and J usage is TRBJ1-2; TRBD1 matches 8 bases. The CDR3 has 14 amino acids. The trim removed 8 bases at V and 2 bases at J, leaving 7 bases unmatched. CDR1 is ENHRY, CDR2 SYGVKD, per germline. The CDR3 spells CAIQRTGRNYGYTF. CDR3 coding DNA: TGTGCCATCCAAAGGACAGGGAGGAACTATGGCTACACCTTC.

The gene calls are TRBV18 and TRBJ1-1; no reliable D call. Germline V gives CDR1 KGHSH, CDR2 LQKENI. The CDR3 loop spans 15 amino acids. The germline V and J ends were trimmed by 2 bases and 0 bases, with 10 bases remaining between them. CDR3 nucleotide sequence: TGTGCCAGCTCACCAGGGGTTCGGATGAACACTGAAGCTTTCTTT. Its protein is CASSPGVRMNTEAFF.

The gene calls are TRBV27 and TRBJ1-5; 9 bases are shared with TRBD1. Unmatched junction bases numbered 6, after V lost 5 bases and J lost 7 bases. The CDR3 length is 14 residues. Looked up from germline, CDR1 is MNHEY and CDR2 is SMNVEV (reference sequence). DNA of the CDR3: TGTGCCAGCAGTCCACAGGGGGCCAGGCAGCCCCAGCATTTT. Protein sequence: CASSPQGARQPQHF.

This clone was detected once. This chain uses TRBV6-5 with TRBJ1-1; weak D call: TRBD1 (6 bases). CDR3 length equals 14 residues. Germline assignment: CDR1 MNHEY and CDR2 SVGAGI. Trimming pared 8 bases from V and 0 bases from J, leaving 13 bases between. This CDR3 is CASRFRGMNTEAFF. The CDR3 DNA reads as TGTGCCAGCCGCTTTAGGGGGATGAACACTGAAGCTTTCTTT.

Here the CDR3 reads CATSRDRRDGYTF. The CDR3 DNA reads as TGTGCCACCAGCAGAGATCGCAGGGATGGCTACACCTTC. The rearrangement uses TRBV15 and TRBJ1-2, with D tentatively TRBD1 (5 bases). This CDR3 is 13 amino acids long. Trimming took 0 bases from V and 6 from J, leaving 8 bases between them. The germline gives CDR1 LNHNV, CDR2 YYDKDF (reference sequence).

The chain employs TRBV7-2 and TRBJ1-4; 7 nucleotides match TRBD1. There are 15 residues in the CDR3. Germline trimming cut 1 base from V and 8 bases from J; bases unmatched to any gene: 7. Germline V gives CDR1 SGHTA, CDR2 FQGNSA. In DNA, the CDR3 is TGTGCCAGCAGCTTAGAGCCAGGGGGATACGAAAAACTGTTTTTT. Translating gives CASSLEPGGYEKLFF.

The chain couples TRBV2 to TRBJ1-6; 10 bases align to TRBD1. The CDR3 spans 17 residues. V dropped 4 bases and J dropped 6; count of bases not matched to a gene: 9. Per germline, CDR1 SNHLY and CDR2 FYNNEI. Here the CDR3 DNA reads TGTGCCAGCAGTGCCCGGGACAGGGGACGCCTTAATTCACCCCTCCACTTT. Translating gives CASSARDRGRLNSPLHF.

The chain carries TRBV4-3 and TRBJ2-2, with a weak D call TRBD1 (5 bases). Trimming left V 5 bases short and J 2 bases short, with 15 bases between. The CDR3 runs 16 residues. Looked up from germline, CDR1 is LGHNA and CDR2 is YSLEER. CDR3 nucleotide sequence: TGCGCCAGCAGCTTGGGGCCCGGCATAAACACCGGGGAGCTGTTTTTT. Residues: CASSLGPGINTGELFF.

The rearrangement joins TRBV6-6 to TRBJ2-5; tentatively, D is TRBD1 (5 bases). The germline CDR1 and CDR2 sequences are MNHNY and SVGAGI (reference sequence). The CDR3 runs 14 residues. The ends were cut back, 6 bases at V and 5 bases at J, with 16 bases in the middle. The CDR3 nucleotides are TGTGCCAGCAGACCGCCTTTGGGGCTGGAGACCCAGTACTTC. This codes for CASRPPLGLETQYF.

The V gene is TRBV6-2 or TRBV6-3, the J gene TRBJ1-5; the D gene is possibly TRBD1 (5 bases). Trimming left V 5 bases short and J 0 bases short, with 14 bases between. Germline CDR1 MNHEY, CDR2 SVGEGT. The CDR3 runs 16 residues. The CDR3 loop is CASSARGRASNQPQHF. The CDR3 bases are TGTGCCAGCAGTGCCCGGGGCCGTGCTAGCAATCAGCCCCAGCATTTT.

This sequence joins TRBV7-2 and TRBJ1-6; possible D gene TRBD1, 6 bases. V lost 0 bases and J lost 8, with 14 bases in between. Germline-derived CDR1 and CDR2 are SGHTA and FQGNSA. The CDR3 runs 16 residues. This CDR3 reads CASSLALQGSHSPLHF. CDR3 DNA: TGTGCCAGCAGCTTAGCTCTCCAGGGGTCTCATTCACCCCTCCACTTT.

CDR3 protein: CASGLYAGGTEAFF. The CDR3 nucleotides are TGTGCTAGTGGTTTGTACGCCGGGGGCACTGAAGCTTTCTTT. The rearrangement links TRBV12-5 to TRBJ1-1, with D perhaps matching TRBD1 (5 bases). From germline, CDR1 is LGHNT and CDR2 FRNRAP. Trimming removed 2 bases at V and 4 bases at J, with 11 bases between. CDR3 length: 14 residues. The entire variable domain, with the rest obtained from reference TRBV12-5 and TRBJ1-1, is as follows: DARVTQTPRHKVTEMGQEVTMRCQPILGHNTVFWYRQTMMQGLELLAYFRNRAPLDDSGMPKDRFSAEMPDATLATLKIQPSEPRDSAVYFCASGLYAGGTEAFFGQGTRLTVV.

The chain has TRBV24-1 and TRBJ2-3; TRBD2 might be the D (6 bases). V dropped 3 bases and J dropped 4 bases, with 10 bases sitting between them. The CDR3 consists of 14 residues. Germline values: CDR1 KGHDR, CDR2 SFDVKD. In nucleotides, the CDR3 is TGTGCCACCAGTGATCGACGCGGGGCAGATACGCAGTATTTT. Translation gives CATSDRRGADTQYF.

The rearrangement joins TRBV11-2 to TRBJ1-1; D remains unclear. This CDR3 has 16 amino acids. Germline CDR1 SGHAT, CDR2 FQNNGV. Trimming removed 0 bases from V and 0 bases from J, with 11 bases in between. CDR3 sequence: CASSLELQVLNTEAFF. The CDR3 coding sequence is TGTGCCAGCAGCTTAGAGCTTCAGGTATTGAACACTGAAGCTTTCTTT.

The V call is TRBV5-3, the J call TRBJ1-5, with D possibly being TRBD1 (6 bases). TRBV5-3 is an ORF, and what it does is uncertain. V was shortened by 2 bases and J by 5 bases, with 17 bases between the two germline ends. The CDR3 contains 16 residues. The CDR3 sequence is CARSLPNRELHQPQHF. CDR3 in DNA: TGTGCCAGAAGCTTACCAAACAGGGAACTTCATCAGCCCCAGCATTTT.